The clone carrying this T cell receptor beta chain was seen a few times. Its specificity is unknown. Next came a second PCR, run for roughly 6 to 11 cycles, which used a sample-barcoded 5' primer along with a J-beta primer mix. Researchers report that a template-switch adaptor with 12 random nucleotides tagged each cDNA molecule. One entry per CDR3 protein, called by TCRdb with MiXCR from the 5' RACE reads. This sample has 600,000 to 800,000 distinct CDR3 sequences; 52% occur once, and the top ten carry about 13%. The CDR3 spans 13 residues. Germline V gene lookup returns CDR1 SGDLS and CDR2 YYNGEE. Trimming at V came to 3 bases and at J to 8 bases, leaving 6 bases not matched to a gene. Researchers isolated at least 6 million PBMCs per sample. The source of the sample is a study of blood T cells in healthy people across ages. General study results and limits: Naive T cell percentage showed a strong correlation with the diversity of TCR beta. Unsorted PBMCs prevented conclusive naive versus antigen-experienced comparison.

The rearrangement links TRBV9 to TRBJ1-1; the match to TRBD1 covers 8 bases. Source material: blood. The clonotype originates from a woman of 80 years or more in good health. The CDR3 DNA sequence: TGTGCCAGCAGCGAGAGGACAGGGACAGAAGCTTTCTTT. Protein: CASSERTGTEAFF.